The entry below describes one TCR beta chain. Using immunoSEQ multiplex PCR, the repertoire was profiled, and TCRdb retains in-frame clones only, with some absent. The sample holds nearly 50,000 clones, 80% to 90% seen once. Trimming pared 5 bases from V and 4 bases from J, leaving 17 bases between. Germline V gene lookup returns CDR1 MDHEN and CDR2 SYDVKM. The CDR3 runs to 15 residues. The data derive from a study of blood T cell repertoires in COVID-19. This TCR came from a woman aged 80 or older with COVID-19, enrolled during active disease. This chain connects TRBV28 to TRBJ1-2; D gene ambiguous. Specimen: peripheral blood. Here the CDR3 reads CASSAVRSKVYGYTF. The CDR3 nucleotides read TGTGCCAGCAGTGCCGTTCGGAGTAAGGTCTATGGCTACACCTTC.